This T cell receptor (beta chain) was captured in a study of beta chain features in type 1 diabetes (dated by TCRdb to 2016 to 2018). About the full investigation: Mean age, gender distribution, total cell number and subset yield did not differ between patients and healthy donors. A total of around 100 million sorted cells were examined across all samples, and RNA yield correlated strongly with the number of cells per subset. The study compared TCRB repertoires of sorted circulating CD4+ T cell subsets between recently diagnosed type 1 diabetes patients and matched healthy donors. Naive and central memory subsets were obtained from all 30 or so donors, but regulatory and stem cell-like memory subsets were isolated from only 8 patients and roughly eight healthy donors. Study-wide findings and limitations: Naive, central memory and regulatory TCRB repertoires appeared to be more similar among patients than among healthy donors. Shorter templates might have been favored by PCR, but patient and control samples were amplified and corrected together, so both groups would have been affected equally by any skew. Only small numbers of individuals were included in the HLA sub-analyses, which left unresolved whether HLA type had any influence on TCRB rearrangement. At VDJ recombination sites, patients with type 1 diabetes made fewer insertions and deleted more nucleotides, a pattern implying thymic rearrangement abnormalities. Type 1 diabetes patients showed a moderate but significant shortening of TCRB CDR3 length in all four CD4+ subsets. Sequencing cDNA rather than genomic DNA could over-represent highly expressing activated cells, although activation and CD3 levels did not differ between groups.

From each donor, a single peripheral blood sample of about 116 mL on average was drawn into heparinised tubes. A BD FACSAria II and a panel including CD45RO, CCR7, CD25, CD127, CD95 and CD27 were used to sort naive, central memory, regulatory and stem cell-like memory CD4+ T cells. Every sorted population had a purity above 95%. Right away, PBMCs were isolated by Lymphoprep density gradient centrifugation and were stained directly, with no culture step. So that batch effects would be minimized, each experiment stained and sorted samples in pairs, pairing one healthy donor with one patient. The entire amount of isolated RNA was reverse transcribed using the High Capacity cDNA Reverse Transcription Kit, so the sequenced TCRB transcripts were expressed ones. Deep immunoSEQ sequencing was applied to naive, central memory and regulatory T cell samples, giving an average of roughly 3.6 million total reads per sample. Sorted cells were lysed in RLT buffer and RNA was extracted with DNase-treated RNeasy Micro or Mini kits, depending on cell number. Each cell subset was processed on its own to prevent cross-contamination, while patient and healthy donor samples were processed together. The immunoSEQ multiplex PCR was used to amplify TCRB sequences from cDNA, yielding 87-bp fragments that span the CDR3 region. Sequencing of the amplicons was performed on the Illumina HiSeq platform. The original pipeline was this. PCR bias was computationally corrected using synthetic template baselines, reads within Hamming distance 2 were collapsed, and singletons that could not be merged were discarded. Reads were aligned to IMGT to assign V, D and J genes, CDR3 length, and insertions or deletions at six rearrangement sites. Clonotype counts were normalized to sorted cell number within each subset before computing true diversity and Gini coefficients with the tcR R package. The overlap coefficient, calculated on TCRB nucleotide sequences, was used to measure repertoire sharing. TCRdb provides this immuneACCESS table in a form limited to in-frame rearrangements. Some clones are lacking; in checked studies, under half of them reflect an unresolved V gene, and why the rest are absent is not known. D and trimming come from the DNA, and the V and J calls and clone size come from that table. This sample has some 240,000 clones in its table, and roughly a tenth of those were observed once. Less than 1.5% of the sample comes from the top ten.

From the germline V gene (reference sequence), CDR1 is GTSNPN and CDR2 is SVGIG. Compared with germline, V lacks 6 bases and J lacks 5 bases; bases without a gene match: 10. The CDR3 runs 13 amino acids, cysteine and phenylalanine included. The kept DNA is CDR3 alone, 39 bases in frame from the first base. This clone was found once. It has no known antigen specificity. Per-nucleotide qualities are absent, and no much larger clonotype sits a single base away. The receptor's source is a man aged 18 to 35 in good health. Sequencing used central memory CD4+ T cells from blood. The V and J genes are TRBV30 and TRBJ2-7, with 7 bases matching TRBD2. The nucleotides are TGTGCCTGCCAGCGGGACTACATCGACGAGCAGTACTTC. The resulting protein is CACQRDYIDEQYF.